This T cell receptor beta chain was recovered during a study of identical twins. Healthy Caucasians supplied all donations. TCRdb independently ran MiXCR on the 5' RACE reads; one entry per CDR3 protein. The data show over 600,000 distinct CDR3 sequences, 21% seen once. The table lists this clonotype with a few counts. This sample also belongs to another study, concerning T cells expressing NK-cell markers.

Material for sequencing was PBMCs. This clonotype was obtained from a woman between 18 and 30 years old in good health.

The CDR3 here is CSALGWVTLPEQYF. The CDR3 nucleotides read TGCAGTGCCCTCGGGTGGGTCACCCTACCCGAGCAGTACTTC. V gene TRBV20-1 combines with J gene TRBJ2-7; D remains unclear. V dropped 6 bases and J dropped 6 bases, with 21 bases sitting between them. The CDR3 spans 14 residues. CDR1 is DFQATT and CDR2 is SNEGSKA in the germline V gene (reference sequence).